Listed below are T cell receptor beta chains from one sample, sequenced in a study of blood T cell repertoires in COVID-19. Profiled with immunoSEQ multiplex PCR; TCRdb holds only in-frame clones, not every one. Of about 70,000 clones in the sample, 75% to 90% were seen once. The specimen sequenced was peripheral blood. Receptors originate from a human donor in a cohort sampled during active COVID-19. Each CDR3 is given with its conserved first and last residue. The order of the fields is CDR3 protein, V gene, J gene.

CASKEDFNQPQHF	TRBV2	TRBJ1-5
CATSDLTAGILQETQYF	TRBV24-1	TRBJ2-5
CASSLGLAGLNEQFF	TRBV7-3	TRBJ2-1
CASSRDRSGWETQYF	TRBV7-9	TRBJ2-5
CSVGLVSDRGGYTF	TRBV29-1	TRBJ1-2
CAAWNWGAEAFF	TRBV28	TRBJ1-1
CASSLTASRGNSPLHF	TRBV3-1/TRBV3-2	TRBJ1-6
CASSLSRLGSEQFF	TRBV28	TRBJ2-1
CASSPTMGDTQYF	TRBV18	TRBJ2-3
CSVTGSLRGDTQYF	TRBV29-1	TRBJ2-3
CASSIVTGTEAFF	TRBV6-4	TRBJ1-1
CATSNTAYSYNEQFF	TRBV24-1	TRBJ2-1
CASSFATGTNEKLFF	TRBV7-9	TRBJ1-4
CASSVRGKAEAFF	TRBV11-3	TRBJ1-1
CASSSGDRVTDTQYF	TRBV6-5	TRBJ2-3
CASRRNTGELFF	TRBV28	TRBJ2-2
CAWSEGQIEAFF	TRBV30	TRBJ1-1
CASSLGAQGYQPQHF	TRBV11-2	TRBJ1-5
CASSPEGQWNEKLFF	TRBV5-1	TRBJ1-4
CASSLGRPLRMYEQYF	TRBV28	TRBJ2-7
CASSLPLTSTDTQYF	TRBV6-5	TRBJ2-3
CASSEMGRNNSPLHF	TRBV6-1	TRBJ1-6
CASSWGTSANSYNEQFF	TRBV5-4	TRBJ2-1
CASSLVGRGQFSAGELFF	TRBV11-2	TRBJ2-2
CASSPRGSTDTQYF	TRBV19	TRBJ2-3
CASTSGQGNSPLHF	TRBV6-5	TRBJ1-6
CASRVLSSGTEDTQYF	TRBV28	TRBJ2-3
CASSFGAGEGSIQYF	TRBV7-9	TRBJ2-4
CANQGPNYEQYF	TRBV10-3	TRBJ2-7
CASSPRRGSNQPQHF	TRBV6-5	TRBJ1-5
CASSRAGGIYNEQFF	TRBV19	TRBJ2-1
CASGLALYVGTPSTDTQYF	TRBV12-5	TRBJ2-3
CASSLRASGRPHEQYF	TRBV7-2	TRBJ2-7
CASSRGLAGLTDTQYF	TRBV28	TRBJ2-3
CASSQAPTTGYNVGEQFF	TRBV4-3	TRBJ2-1
CSVESNSYEQYF	TRBV29-1	TRBJ2-7
CASSPGGRGPQHF	TRBV19	TRBJ1-5
CASSVGDRQETQYF	TRBV9	TRBJ2-5
CASSTNRGSTDTQYF	TRBV28	TRBJ2-3
CAISESTSGSIDNEQFF	TRBV10-3	TRBJ2-1
CASSIEGGAVYEQYF	TRBV19	TRBJ2-7
CASSLEGGGSGRIWNTEAFF	TRBV11-2	TRBJ1-1
CATSDWTVGGLGTQYF	TRBV24-1	TRBJ2-3